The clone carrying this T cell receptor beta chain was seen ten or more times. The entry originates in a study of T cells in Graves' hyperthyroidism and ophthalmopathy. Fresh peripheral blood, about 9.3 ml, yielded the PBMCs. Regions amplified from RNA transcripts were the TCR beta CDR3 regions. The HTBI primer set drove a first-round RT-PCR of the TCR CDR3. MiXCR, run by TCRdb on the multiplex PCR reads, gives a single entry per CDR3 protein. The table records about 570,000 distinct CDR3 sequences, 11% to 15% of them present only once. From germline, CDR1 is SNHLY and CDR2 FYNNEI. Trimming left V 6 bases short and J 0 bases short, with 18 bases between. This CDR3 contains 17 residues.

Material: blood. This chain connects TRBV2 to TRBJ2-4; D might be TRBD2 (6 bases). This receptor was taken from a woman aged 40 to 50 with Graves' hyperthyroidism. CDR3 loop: CASRLLGGMVAKNIQYF. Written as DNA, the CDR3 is TGTGCCAGCAGATTGCTGGGGGGAATGGTAGCCAAAAACATTCAGTACTTC.